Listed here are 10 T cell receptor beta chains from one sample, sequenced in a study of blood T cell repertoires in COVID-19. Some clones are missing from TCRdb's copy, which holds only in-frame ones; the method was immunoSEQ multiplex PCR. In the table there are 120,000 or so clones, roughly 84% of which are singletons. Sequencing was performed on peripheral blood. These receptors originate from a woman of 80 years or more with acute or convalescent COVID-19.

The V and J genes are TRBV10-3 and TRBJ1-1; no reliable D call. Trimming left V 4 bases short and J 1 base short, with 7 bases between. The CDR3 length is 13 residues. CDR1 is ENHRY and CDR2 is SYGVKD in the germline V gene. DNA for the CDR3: TGTGCCATCAGTGGAGGGTCGAACACTGAAGCTTTCTTT. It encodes CAISGGSNTEAFF.

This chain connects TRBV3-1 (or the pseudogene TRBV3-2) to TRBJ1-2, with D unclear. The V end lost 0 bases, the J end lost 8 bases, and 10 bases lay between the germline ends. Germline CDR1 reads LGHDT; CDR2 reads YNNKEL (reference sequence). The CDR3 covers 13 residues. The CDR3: CASSQDARGGYTF. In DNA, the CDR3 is TGTGCCAGCAGCCAAGATGCGAGAGGAGGCTACACCTTC.

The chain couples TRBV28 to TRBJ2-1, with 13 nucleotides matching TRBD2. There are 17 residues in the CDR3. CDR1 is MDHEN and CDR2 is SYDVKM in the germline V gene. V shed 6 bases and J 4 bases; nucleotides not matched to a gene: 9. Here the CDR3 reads CASRPTSGRVEYNEQFF. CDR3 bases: TGTGCCAGCAGACCTACTAGCGGGAGGGTCGAATACAATGAGCAGTTCTTC.

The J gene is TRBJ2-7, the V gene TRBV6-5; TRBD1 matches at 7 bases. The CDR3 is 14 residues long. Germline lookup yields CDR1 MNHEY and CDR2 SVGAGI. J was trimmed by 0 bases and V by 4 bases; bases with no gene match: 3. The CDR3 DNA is TGTGCCAGCAGTTCCGGGACAGACTCCTACGAGCAGTACTTC. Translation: CASSSGTDSYEQYF.

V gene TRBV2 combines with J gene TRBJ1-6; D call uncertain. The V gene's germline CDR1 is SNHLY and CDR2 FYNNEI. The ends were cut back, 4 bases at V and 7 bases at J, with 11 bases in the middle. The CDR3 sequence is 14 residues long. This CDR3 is CASSVRGSNSPLHF. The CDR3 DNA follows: TGTGCCAGCAGTGTTCGGGGAAGCAATTCACCCCTCCACTTT.

In DNA form, the CDR3 reads TGTGCCAGCAGTGGACAGGTGAACACTGAAGCTTTCTTT. It codes for CASSGQVNTEAFF. The genes are TRBV2 and TRBJ1-1, with D perhaps TRBD1 (6 bases). The CDR3 extends over 13 amino acids. V lost 4 bases and J 0 bases, leaving 6 bases between the germline ends. Germline CDR1 SNHLY, CDR2 FYNNEI.

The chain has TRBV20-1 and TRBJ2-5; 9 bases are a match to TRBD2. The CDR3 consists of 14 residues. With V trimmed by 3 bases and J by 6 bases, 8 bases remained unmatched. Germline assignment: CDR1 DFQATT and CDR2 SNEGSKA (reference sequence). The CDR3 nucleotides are TGCAGTGCTAGTGGGGGACTAGCCTTTAAGACCCAGTACTTC. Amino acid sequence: CSASGGLAFKTQYF.

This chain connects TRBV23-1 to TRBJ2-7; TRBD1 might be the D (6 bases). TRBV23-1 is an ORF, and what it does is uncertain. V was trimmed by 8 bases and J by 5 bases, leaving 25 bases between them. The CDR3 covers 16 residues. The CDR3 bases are TGCGCCAGCCTCCAAGAAAGGGGACATCCTACTCACGAGCAGTACTTC. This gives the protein CASLQERGHPTHEQYF.

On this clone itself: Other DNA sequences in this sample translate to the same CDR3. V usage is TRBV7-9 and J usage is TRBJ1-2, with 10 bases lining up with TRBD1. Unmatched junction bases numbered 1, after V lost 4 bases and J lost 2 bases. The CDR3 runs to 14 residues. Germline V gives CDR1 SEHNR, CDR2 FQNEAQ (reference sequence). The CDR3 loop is CASSSGQGNYGYTF. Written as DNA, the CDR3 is TGTGCCAGCAGCTCGGGACAGGGGAACTATGGCTACACCTTC. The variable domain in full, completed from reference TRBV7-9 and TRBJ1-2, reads DTGVSQNPRHKITKRGQNVTFRCDPISEHNRLYWYRQTLGQGPEFLTYFQNEAQLEKSRLLSDRFSAERPKGSFSTLEIQRTEQGDSAMYLCASSSGQGNYGYTFGSGTRLTVV.

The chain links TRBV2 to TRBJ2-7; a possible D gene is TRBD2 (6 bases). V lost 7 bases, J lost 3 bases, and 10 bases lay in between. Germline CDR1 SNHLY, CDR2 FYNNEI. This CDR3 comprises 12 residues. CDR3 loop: CASKLTSYEQYF. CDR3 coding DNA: TGTGCCAGCAAATTGACTAGCTACGAGCAGTACTTC.